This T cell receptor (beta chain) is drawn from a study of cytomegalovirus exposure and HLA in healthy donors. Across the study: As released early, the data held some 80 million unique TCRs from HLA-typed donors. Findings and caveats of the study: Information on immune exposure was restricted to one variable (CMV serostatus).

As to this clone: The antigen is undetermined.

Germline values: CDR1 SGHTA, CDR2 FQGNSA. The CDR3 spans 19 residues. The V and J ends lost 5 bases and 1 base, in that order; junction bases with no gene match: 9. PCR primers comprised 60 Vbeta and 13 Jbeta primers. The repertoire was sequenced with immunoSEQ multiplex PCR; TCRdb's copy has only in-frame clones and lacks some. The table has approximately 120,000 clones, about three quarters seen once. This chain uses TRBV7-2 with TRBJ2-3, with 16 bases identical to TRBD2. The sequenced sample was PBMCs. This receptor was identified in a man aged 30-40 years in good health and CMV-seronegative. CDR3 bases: TGTGCCAGCAGCCGTATTCCGGGACTAGCGGGGGGGGGCACAGATACGCAGTATTTT. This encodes CASSRIPGLAGGGTDTQYF.